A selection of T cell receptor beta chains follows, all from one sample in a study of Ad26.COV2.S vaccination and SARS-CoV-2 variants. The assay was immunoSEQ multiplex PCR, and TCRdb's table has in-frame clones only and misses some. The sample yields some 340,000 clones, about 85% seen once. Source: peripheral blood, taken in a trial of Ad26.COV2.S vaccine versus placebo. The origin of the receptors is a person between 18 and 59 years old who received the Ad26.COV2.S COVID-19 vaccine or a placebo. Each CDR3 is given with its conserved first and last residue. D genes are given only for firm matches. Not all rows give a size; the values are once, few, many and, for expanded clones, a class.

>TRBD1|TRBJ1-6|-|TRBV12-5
CASGLQGAGSPLHF
TGTGCTAGTGGTCTGCAGGGGGCCGGTTCACCCCTCCACTTT
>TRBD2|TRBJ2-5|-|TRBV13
CASSNRLAGDSETQYF
TGTGCCAGCAGCAACCGACTAGCGGGGGACTCGGAGACCCAGTACTTC
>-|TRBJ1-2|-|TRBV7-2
CASSFQANYGYTF
TGTGCCAGCAGCTTTCAAGCTAACTATGGCTACACCTTC
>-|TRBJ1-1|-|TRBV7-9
CASSFEQGMLTEAFF
TGTGCCAGCAGCTTCGAGCAGGGCATGCTGACTGAAGCTTTCTTT
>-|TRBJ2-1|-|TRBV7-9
CASSLGARSSYNEQFF
TGTGCCAGCAGCTTAGGTGCCCGTAGCTCCTACAATGAGCAGTTCTTC
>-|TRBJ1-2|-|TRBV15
CATSRLGGNYGYTF
TGTGCCACCAGTCGGCTAGGAGGGAACTATGGCTACACCTTC
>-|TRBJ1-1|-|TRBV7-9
CASHAEGGTEAFF
TGTGCCAGTCATGCCGAAGGCGGCACTGAAGCTTTCTTT
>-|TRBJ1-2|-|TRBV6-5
CASSPTRGQGPGYTF
TGTGCCAGCAGTCCCACCCGGGGGCAGGGCCCTGGCTACACCTTC
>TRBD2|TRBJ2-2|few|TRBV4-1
CASSQDELAGVVGELFF
TGCGCCAGCAGCCAAGATGAACTAGCGGGGGTTGTCGGGGAGCTGTTTTTT
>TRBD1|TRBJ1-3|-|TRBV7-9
CASSLAGRGLANTIYF
TGTGCCAGCAGCTTAGCGGGCAGGGGGCTTGCAAACACCATATATTTT
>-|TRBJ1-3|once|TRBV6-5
CASSYFAGDGNTIYF
TGTGCCAGCAGTTATTTTGCCGGGGACGGAAACACCATATATTTT
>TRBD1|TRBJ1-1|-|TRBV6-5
CASSQTGVSEAFF
TGTGCCAGCAGTCAAACAGGGGTATCGGAAGCTTTCTTT
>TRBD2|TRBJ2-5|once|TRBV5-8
CASSLGNGGQETQYF
TGTGCCAGCAGCTTGGGGAACGGGGGGCAAGAGACCCAGTACTTC
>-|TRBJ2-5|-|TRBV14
CASSQDKGRETQYF
TGTGCCAGCAGCCAAGATAAGGGTAGAGAGACCCAGTACTTC
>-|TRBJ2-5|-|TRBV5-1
CASSSGGPAAETQYF
TGCGCCAGCAGCTCGGGGGGCCCAGCGGCAGAGACCCAGTACTTC
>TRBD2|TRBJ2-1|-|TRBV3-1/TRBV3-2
CASSLLAGGTSGNEQFF
TGTGCCAGCAGCCTACTAGCGGGGGGGACGTCGGGCAATGAGCAGTTCTTC
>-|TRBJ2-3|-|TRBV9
CASSVLTEQQGTQYF
TGTGCCAGCAGCGTACTTACAGAGCAGCAGGGTACGCAGTATTTT
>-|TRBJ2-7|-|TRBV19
CASSTGHSYEQYF
TGTGCCAGTAGTACCGGCCACTCCTACGAGCAGTACTTC
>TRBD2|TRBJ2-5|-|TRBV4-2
CASSLRGDQETQYF
TGTGCCAGCAGCCTTCGGGGGGACCAAGAGACCCAGTACTTC
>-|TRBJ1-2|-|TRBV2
CASSGRTVNYGYTF
TGTGCCAGCAGTGGCCGCACAGTTAACTATGGCTACACCTTC
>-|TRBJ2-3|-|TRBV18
CASQVGGHITDTQYF
TGTGCCAGCCAAGTGGGGGGCCATATCACAGATACGCAGTATTTT
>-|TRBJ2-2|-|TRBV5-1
CASSLAVGTGELFF
TGCGCCAGCAGCCTGGCGGTGGGGACCGGGGAGCTGTTTTTT
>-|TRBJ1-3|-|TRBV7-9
CASSLPSGNTIYF
TGTGCCAGCAGCCTCCCCTCTGGAAACACCATATATTTT
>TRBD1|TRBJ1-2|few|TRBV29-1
CSARTGGNYGYTF
TGCAGCGCCCGGACAGGGGGCAACTATGGCTACACCTTC
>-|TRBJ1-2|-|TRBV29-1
CSVELGTNGYTF
TGCAGCGTTGAACTGGGCACCAATGGCTACACCTTC
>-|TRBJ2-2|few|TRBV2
CASSEARGGELFF
TGTGCCAGCAGTGAAGCGAGGGGCGGGGAGCTGTTTTTT
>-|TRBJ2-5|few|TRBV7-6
CASSLNSETQYF
TGTGCCAGCAGCTTAAATTCCGAGACCCAGTACTTC
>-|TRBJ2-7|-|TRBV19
CASSSQGGSYEQYF
TGTGCCAGTAGTTCGCAGGGTGGGTCCTACGAGCAGTACTTC
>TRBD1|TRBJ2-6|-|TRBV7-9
CASSVPGQGPGANVLTF
TGTGCCAGCAGCGTCCCGGGACAGGGGCCCGGGGCCAACGTCCTGACTTTC
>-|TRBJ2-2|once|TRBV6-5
CASSSQGFTGELFF
TGTGCCAGCAGTTCCCAGGGGTTCACCGGGGAGCTGTTTTTT
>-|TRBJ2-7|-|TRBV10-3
CAISQQGYEQYF
TGTGCCATCAGCCAACAGGGCTACGAGCAGTACTTC
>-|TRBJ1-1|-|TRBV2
CASKTSGRPLLKTVGNTEAFF
TGTGCCAGCAAAACTTCAGGAAGGCCACTGTTAAAGACCGTTGGGAACACTGAAGCTTTCTTT
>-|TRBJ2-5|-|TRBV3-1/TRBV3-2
CASSQGLYLQETQYF
TGTGCCAGCAGCCAAGGACTCTACCTCCAAGAGACCCAGTACTTC
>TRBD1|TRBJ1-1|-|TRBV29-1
CSGRLTGRNTEAFF
TGCAGCGGACGATTGACAGGGCGGAACACTGAAGCTTTCTTT
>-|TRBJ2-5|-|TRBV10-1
CASSELRQPSGTQYF
TGCGCCAGCAGTGAACTCCGGCAGCCCTCTGGGACCCAGTACTTC
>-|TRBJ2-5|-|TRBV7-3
CASSASSVSETQYF
TGTGCCAGCAGCGCCAGCTCAGTGTCGGAGACCCAGTACTTC
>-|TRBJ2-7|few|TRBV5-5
CASSSTWAYEQYF
TGTGCCAGCAGCTCTACTTGGGCCTACGAGCAGTACTTC
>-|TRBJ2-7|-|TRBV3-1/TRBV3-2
CASSQGLRYEQYF
TGTGCCAGCAGCCAAGGATTAAGATACGAGCAGTACTTC
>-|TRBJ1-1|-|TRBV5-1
CASSLRVNTEAFF
TGCGCCAGCAGCTTAAGGGTGAACACTGAAGCTTTCTTT
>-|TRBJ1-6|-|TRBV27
CASSPPGTSPLHF
TGTGCCAGCAGCCCCCCAGGGACCTCACCCCTCCACTTT
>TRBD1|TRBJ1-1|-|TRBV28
CASSPTDRGTEAFF
TGTGCCAGCAGCCCGACCGACAGGGGAACTGAAGCTTTCTTT
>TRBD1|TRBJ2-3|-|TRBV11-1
CASSLRTGGADTQYF
TGTGCCAGCAGCTTACGGACAGGGGGGGCAGATACGCAGTATTTT
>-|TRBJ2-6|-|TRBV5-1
CASSLGAVSGANVLTF
TGCGCCAGCAGCTTGGGGGCGGTCTCTGGGGCCAACGTCCTGACTTTC
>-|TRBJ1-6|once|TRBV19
CASSIGVGESGYNSPLHF
TGTGCCAGTAGTATAGGGGTTGGTGAGTCGGGGTATAATTCACCCCTCCACTTT
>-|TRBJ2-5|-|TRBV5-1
CASSLGLAIQETQYF
TGCGCCAGCAGCTTGGGCCTAGCAATACAAGAGACCCAGTACTTC
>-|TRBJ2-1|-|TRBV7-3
CASSSPHGDEQFF
TGTGCCAGCAGCTCACCGCACGGGGATGAGCAGTTCTTC
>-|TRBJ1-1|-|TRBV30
CAWRSGNTEAFF
TGTGCCTGGAGATCAGGGAACACTGAAGCTTTCTTT
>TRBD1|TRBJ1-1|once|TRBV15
CATTPRGSPNTEAFF
TGTGCCACCACCCCCAGGGGGTCCCCGAACACTGAAGCTTTCTTT
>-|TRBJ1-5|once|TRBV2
CASSERAGTQPQHF
TGTGCCAGCAGTGAGAGAGCCGGGACCCAGCCCCAGCATTTT
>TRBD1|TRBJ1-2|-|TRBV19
CASRLHGTGGDGYTF
TGTGCCAGTAGGCTCCACGGGACAGGGGGCGATGGCTACACCTTC
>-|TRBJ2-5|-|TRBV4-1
CASSQRVSQETQYF
TGCGCCAGCAGCCAAAGGGTATCCCAAGAGACCCAGTACTTC